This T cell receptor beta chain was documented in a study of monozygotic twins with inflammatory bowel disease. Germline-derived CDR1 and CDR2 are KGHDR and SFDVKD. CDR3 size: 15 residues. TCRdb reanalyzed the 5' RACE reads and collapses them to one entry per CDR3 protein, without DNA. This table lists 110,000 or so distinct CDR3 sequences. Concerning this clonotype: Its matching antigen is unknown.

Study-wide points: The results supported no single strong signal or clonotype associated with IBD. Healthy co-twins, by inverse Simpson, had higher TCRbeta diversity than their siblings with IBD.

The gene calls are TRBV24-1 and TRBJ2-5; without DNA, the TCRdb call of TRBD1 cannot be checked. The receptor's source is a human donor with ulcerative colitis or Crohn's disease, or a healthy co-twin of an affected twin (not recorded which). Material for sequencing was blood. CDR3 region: CATSDPTGSGATQYF.